These 9 T cell receptor beta chains were all obtained from the same sample, sequenced in a study of control samples from healthy donors and cancer patients. TCRdb's copy holds only in-frame clones and misses some; the assay was immunoSEQ multiplex PCR. The sample lists around 250,000 clones; approximately 80% were seen once. Sequencing used PBMCs. The origin of the receptors is a woman between 55 and 75 years old with lung cancer.

The chain recombines TRBV5-4 with TRBJ2-3, with 7 bases aligning to TRBD1. V was pared by 4 bases and J by 4 bases, with 3 bases of the junction left unmatched. The CDR3 covers 13 residues. Germline V gene data show CDR1 as SGHNT and CDR2 as YYREEE (reference sequence). This chain's CDR3 is CASSRTGADTQYF. The CDR3 DNA is TGTGCCAGCAGCCGAACAGGGGCAGATACGCAGTATTTT.

Worth noting for this clone: Other DNA sequences in this specimen translate into the identical CDR3. The chain couples TRBV12-3 or TRBV12-4 to TRBJ2-7; D unclear. This CDR3 is 10 amino acids long. V was cut by 3 bases and J by 3 bases, with 0 bases left in between. The DNA of the CDR3 is TGTGCCAGCAGTTTCTACGAGCAGTACTTC. Protein product: CASSFYEQYF.

V usage is TRBV19 and J usage is TRBJ2-3, with TRBD2 identical over 10 bases. Germline loops: CDR1 LNHDA, CDR2 SQIVND (reference sequence). The V segment lost 6 bases and the J segment 6 bases; nucleotides outside the gene matches: 12. The CDR3 spans 16 residues. This CDR3 is CASRTFGTSGTDTQYF. CDR3 sequence (DNA): TGTGCCAGTAGAACCTTTGGAACTAGCGGGACCGATACGCAGTATTTT.

The J gene is TRBJ1-2, the V gene TRBV2; possibly TRBD1 for D (6 bases). Per germline, CDR1 SNHLY and CDR2 FYNNEI. V dropped 0 bases and J dropped 6 bases, with 17 bases sitting between them. The CDR3 has 16 amino acids. Here the CDR3 reads CASSEAPGDIRNGYTF. Here the CDR3 DNA reads TGTGCCAGCAGTGAAGCGCCAGGGGACATCAGGAATGGCTACACCTTC. The entire variable domain, with the rest obtained from reference TRBV2 and TRBJ1-2, is as follows: EPEVTQTPSHQVTQMGQEVILRCVPISNHLYFYWYRQILGQKVEFLVSFYNNEISEKSEIFDDQFSVERPDGSNFTLKIRSTKLEDSAMYFCASSEAPGDIRNGYTFGSGTRLTVV.

This clone is a singleton in its sample. The rearrangement joins TRBV27 to TRBJ1-1; D ambiguous. The CDR3 spans 14 residues. The germline gives CDR1 MNHEY, CDR2 SMNVEV (reference sequence). Trimming stripped 5 bases from V and 4 bases from J, with 14 bases between. For the CDR3, the DNA is TGTGCCAGCAGTGCCGTGCTGAGTGTCACTGAAGCTTTCTTT. Translating it yields CASSAVLSVTEAFF.

This chain uses TRBV6-2 or TRBV6-3 with TRBJ1-6; D may be TRBD1 (5 bases). Trimming took off 3 bases at V and 0 bases at J, with 15 bases between the two ends. Germline V CDR1 and CDR2: MNHEY, SVGEGT. The CDR3 has 18 residues. The CDR3 region has the DNA TGTGCCAGCAGTTATCTCCTTGCAGGGAGCTCCTATAATTCACCCCTCCACTTT. Encoded protein: CASSYLLAGSSYNSPLHF.

The chain has TRBV5-8 and TRBJ2-1; D not resolved. The ends were cut back, 9 bases at V and 0 bases at J, with 10 bases in the middle. This CDR3 region has 13 residues. Germline values: CDR1 SGHTS, CDR2 YDEGEE. DNA for the CDR3: TGTGCCACCACGGAGAGCTCCTACAATGAGCAGTTCTTC. Translation: CATTESSYNEQFF. Based on the CDR3 plus reference TRBV5-8 and TRBJ2-1, the full variable domain is EAGVTQSPTHLIKTRGQQATLRCSPISGHTSVYWYQQALGLGLQFLLWYDEGEERNRGNFPPRFSGRQFPNYSSELNVNALELEDSALYLCATTESSYNEQFFGPGTRLTVL.

J is TRBJ2-1 and V is TRBV2; D is uncertain. Trimming removed 4 bases at V and 2 bases at J, with 6 bases between. CDR3 length: 13 residues. Germline loops: CDR1 SNHLY, CDR2 FYNNEI. This CDR3 is CASSGEAYNEQFF. CDR3 coding DNA: TGTGCCAGCAGTGGTGAGGCCTACAATGAGCAGTTCTTC.

J is TRBJ1-1 and V is TRBV18; D call uncertain. The ends were cut back, 5 bases at V and 0 bases at J, with 7 bases in the middle. The CDR3 is 13 residues long. From germline, CDR1 is KGHSH and CDR2 LQKENI. CDR3 coding DNA: TGTGCCAGCTCAACGGAAATGAACACTGAAGCTTTCTTT. Translation gives CASSTEMNTEAFF.